These 15 T cell receptor beta chains were all obtained from the same sample, sequenced in a study of T-cell reconstitution after alpha-beta-depleted transplantation in children. Unique molecular identifiers tagged the TCRbeta library. TCRdb reprocessed the PCR reads with MiXCR, giving one entry per CDR3 protein. Here the sample spans over 150,000 distinct CDR3 sequences, 8.5% to 14% being singletons. The sample consisted of PBMCs, taken before TCRalphabeta/CD19-depleted stem cell transplant. These receptors all come from a boy aged 2-15 years with acute myeloid leukemia, due to receive a stem cell transplant.

This clonotype was counted many times. The rearrangement links TRBV4-2 to TRBJ1-4, with 10 bases fitting TRBD1. Germline V CDR1 and CDR2: LGHNA, YNFKEQ. V lost 4 bases to trimming and J lost 6 bases; unmatched junction nucleotides: 8. This CDR3 is built from 16 residues. CDR3: CASSPEIGTGDEKLFF. Written as DNA, the CDR3 is TGTGCCAGCAGCCCTGAAATCGGGACAGGGGATGAAAAACTGTTTTTT.

This clonotype was seen repeatedly, ten times or more. The genes are TRBV30 and TRBJ2-3, with D perhaps assigned TRBD1 or TRBD2 (5 bases each). The CDR3 length is 13 residues. Looked up from germline, CDR1 is GTSNPN and CDR2 is SVGIG (reference sequence). The ends were cut back, 2 bases at V and 3 bases at J, with 9 bases in the middle. The CDR3 nucleotides are TGTGCCTGGAGTAAGAGGGGTACAGATACGCAGTATTTT. Its translation is CAWSKRGTDTQYF.

There are many counts of this clonotype. The V and J genes are TRBV4-1 and TRBJ2-7; possible D gene TRBD1, 6 bases. From germline, CDR1 is MGHRA and CDR2 YSYEKL. Deletions cut 1 base from V and 5 bases from J, with 12 bases between. The CDR3 is 14 residues long. The CDR3 protein is CASSQAGDGDEQYV. In DNA form, the CDR3 reads TGCGCCAGCAGCCAAGCAGGGGACGGCGACGAGCAGTACGTC.

This clonotype came up many times. The chain combines TRBV10-2 with TRBJ1-1, with D unresolved. Looked up from germline, CDR1 is WSHSY and CDR2 is SAAADI. The CDR3 has 15 residues. Between the trimmed V and J ends, which lost 4 bases and 2 bases, there was a span of 14 bases. The CDR3 sequence: CASSGNARGNTEAFF. The CDR3 DNA is TGCGCCAGCAGTGGTAACGCCCGGGGAAACACTGAAGCTTTCTTT.

This clonotype was seen at least ten times. V usage is TRBV7-2 and J usage is TRBJ2-2; 8 nucleotides align to TRBD1. This CDR3 has 14 amino acids. Per germline, CDR1 SGHTA and CDR2 FQGNSA. The J segment lost 5 bases and the V segment lost 4 bases, leaving 3 bases of the junction unmatched. The CDR3 sequence is CASSSRDRTGELFF. CDR3 in DNA: TGTGCCAGCAGCTCCCGGGACAGGACCGGGGAGCTGTTTTTT.

This clonotype was observed at least ten times. The genes are TRBV5-1 and TRBJ1-1; TRBD1 agrees at 8 bases. The germline CDR1 and CDR2 sequences are SGHRS and YFSETQ. There are 15 residues in the CDR3. Losses at the gene ends were 4 bases for V and 6 bases for J; bases not matched to a gene: 11. CDR3 nucleotides: TGCGCCAGCAGCGACAGACAGGGGATCGGTCCTGAAGCTTTCTTT. This codes for CASSDRQGIGPEAFF.

This clonotype was counted a few times. The chain employs TRBV20-1 and TRBJ2-7; D might be TRBD2 (6 bases). Germline CDR1 and CDR2: DFQATT and SNEGSKA (reference sequence). The CDR3 has 17 residues. Deletions cut 1 base from V and 3 bases from J, with 22 bases between. The DNA for the CDR3 is TGCAGTGCTAGAGGAGATGTGGGAATCGGGGGATTCTACGAGCAGTACTTC. Translating it yields CSARGDVGIGGFYEQYF.

V usage is TRBV11-3 and J usage is TRBJ2-1; 8 bases fit TRBD2. V lost 5 bases and J lost 9; bases outside the gene matches: 9. Per germline, CDR1 SGHNT and CDR2 YENEEA. The CDR3 contains 14 residues. Here the CDR3 reads CASSAGLAGAEQFF. DNA for the CDR3: TGTGCCAGCAGCGCCGGACTAGCAGGGGCTGAGCAGTTCTTC.

In its sample, this clonotype was seen many times. The chain joins TRBV3-1 to TRBJ1-2, with 7 bases that match TRBD1. This CDR3 region has 14 residues. V lost 4 bases to trimming and J lost 5 bases; unmatched junction nucleotides: 7. CDR1 is LGHDT and CDR2 is YNNKEL in the germline V gene (reference sequence). The CDR3 coding sequence is TGTGCCAGCAGCCCAAGGGACAGTGGATATGGCTACACCTTC. Translated: CASSPRDSGYGYTF.

The table lists this clonotype with many counts. The gene calls are TRBV5-1 and TRBJ2-1; 14 bases line up with TRBD2. V was clipped by 0 bases and J by 7 bases; unmatched bases: 12. The CDR3 is 19 residues long. In germline, CDR1 is SGHRS, CDR2 YFSETQ. CDR3 sequence reads: CASSLVPSSRLAGGNEQFF. Written as DNA, the CDR3 is TGCGCCAGCAGCTTGGTGCCTTCTTCTAGACTAGCGGGAGGGAATGAGCAGTTCTTC.

The V and J genes are TRBV7-3 and TRBJ2-3, with 10 positions matching TRBD2. Germline lookup yields CDR1 SGHTA and CDR2 FQGTGA. The V and J ends lost 5 bases and 5 bases, in that order; junction bases with no gene match: 7. This CDR3 region has 15 residues. The CDR3, as DNA: TGTGCCAGCAGCCCAACTAGCGGGACTGGAGATACGCAGTATTTT. This gives the protein CASSPTSGTGDTQYF.

This clonotype was counted at least ten times. The V and J genes are TRBV27 and TRBJ1-4; TRBD1 matches at 8 bases. This CDR3 has 17 amino acids. Looked up from germline, CDR1 is MNHEY and CDR2 is SMNVEV (reference sequence). The ends lost 0 bases at V and 6 bases at J; junction bases unmatched: 9. The CDR3 DNA reads TGTGCCAGCAGTTTATCATTTCGGGGACAGGAGTATGAAAAACTGTTTTTT. It yields the protein CASSLSFRGQEYEKLFF.

This clonotype was seen ten or more times. The chain employs TRBV12-3 or TRBV12-4 and TRBJ1-3; D remains unclear. This CDR3 has 11 residues. The V end lost 4 bases, the J end lost 2 bases, and 0 bases lay between the germline ends. As DNA, the CDR3 is TGTGCCAGCAGTTCTGGAAACACCATATATTTT. Amino acids: CASSSGNTIYF.

This clonotype was seen at least ten times. V and J are TRBV29-1 and TRBJ2-1, with D tentatively TRBD2 (6 bases). Germline V gene lookup returns CDR1 SQVTM and CDR2 ANQGSEA. The CDR3 length is 14 residues. V gave up 5 bases and J gave up 3 bases, with 14 bases separating them. Written as DNA, the CDR3 is TGCAGCGTTTACCAGCGGGTGTACTACAATGAGCAGTTCTTC. Its protein is CSVYQRVYYNEQFF.

This clonotype has at least ten counts. The rearrangement uses TRBV9 and TRBJ2-1; 7 bases are a match to TRBD1. The CDR3 consists of 15 residues. Trimming removed 2 bases from V and 3 bases from J; junction bases left unmatched: 5. The germline V gene has CDR1 SGDLS and CDR2 YYNGEE. The CDR3 region is CASSVGQGVYNEQFF. In DNA, the CDR3 is TGTGCCAGCAGCGTGGGGCAGGGGGTCTACAATGAGCAGTTCTTC. Full variable domain (rest looked up from reference TRBV9 and TRBJ2-1): DSGVTQTPKHLITATGQRVTLRCSPRSGDLSVYWYQQSLDQGLQFLIQYYNGEERAKGNILERFSAQQFPDLHSELNLSSLELGDSALYFCASSVGQGVYNEQFFGPGTRLTVL.